The 14 T cell receptor beta chains below all came from one sample that was sequenced in a study of tumor and adjacent non-tumor tissue in lung cancer. Three rounds of nested PCR, following a modified ARM-PCR protocol, produced the TCRbeta library. Each CDR3 protein is one row after TCRdb ran MiXCR on the multiplex PCR reads. The sample gives 85,000 or so distinct CDR3 sequences, 76% of which show up once; around a fifth is in the top ten. RNA was extracted from bulk tissue without any cell sorting. This non-tumor lung sample came from over 3 cm beyond the tumor edge. Sequences were obtained from distant non-tumor lung tissue. Receptor source: a woman aged 45 to 65 with non-small cell lung cancer.

About this clonotype itself: One end of the junction does not line up with germline, which may come from a read error. The chain has TRBV28 and TRBJ2-7; 7 nucleotides agree with TRBD1. This CDR3 region has 15 residues. From germline, CDR1 is MDHEN and CDR2 SYDVKM. The CDR3 sequence is CASIIARQGIYERYF. CDR3 in DNA: TGTGCCAGCATAATTGCACGACAGGGCATCTACGAGCGGTACTTC.

As regards this clonotype: A single base separates this from a much larger clone, so it may be a read error. V gene TRBV28 combines with J gene TRBJ2-7; D is perhaps TRBD1 or TRBD2 (7 bases each). V lost 1 base to trimming and J lost 6 bases, with 13 bases between them. CDR1 is MDHEN, CDR2 SYDVKM, per germline. This CDR3 contains 14 residues. The CDR3 spells CASSLSARGGEQYF. CDR3 nucleotides: TGTGCCAGCAGTTTATCGGCCAGGGGGGGCGAGCAGTACTTC.

This clonotype was seen once. V usage is TRBV10-2 and J usage is TRBJ1-4, with 8 bases fitting TRBD1. J lost 0 bases, V lost 7 bases, and 7 bases had no gene match. Germline V gene data show CDR1 as WSHSY and CDR2 as SAAADI. The CDR3 is 16 residues long. The CDR3 sequence: CASMDRAGATNEKLFF. CDR3 in DNA: TGCGCCAGCATGGACAGGGCTGGAGCAACTAATGAAAAACTGTTTTTT.

This clonotype has a handful of counts. The chain couples TRBV6-6 to TRBJ2-5, with a weak D call TRBD1 (5 bases). V lost 9 bases and J 5 bases, leaving 22 bases between the germline ends. Germline V gene lookup returns CDR1 MNHNY and CDR2 SVGAGI (reference sequence). The CDR3 sequence is 15 residues long. CDR3 sequence: CASSPLDPAGETQYF. The DNA for the CDR3 is TGTGCCAGTAGTCCCCTGGACCCAGCAGGGGAGACCCAGTACTTC.

This clonotype appeared a single time. At one boundary the junction diverges from the germline segment, which might be a read error. The CDR3 reads CANSLSSGRGNELFF. The DNA for the CDR3 is TGTGCCAACAGCTTATCTAGCGGGAGGGGAAATGAGCTGTTCTTC. The gene calls are TRBV11-2 and TRBJ2-1, with TRBD2 matching over 12 bases. CDR3 length: 15 amino acids. Germline CDR1 is SGHAT and CDR2 is FQNNGV.

This clonotype was counted a single time. A much larger clone lies a single base off, so this may be a read error. It is likely a read error, because the conserved phenylalanine at the end of the CDR3 is missing. The J gene is TRBJ2-2, the V gene TRBV4-2; no clear D gene. This CDR3 spans 14 amino acids. CDR1 and CDR2 from the germline V gene are LGHNA and YNFKEQ. CDR3 nucleotides: TGTGCCGGCAGCCAAGAGCTTCGGACCGGGGAGCTGTTTTCT. Translating gives CAGSQELRTGELFS.

The J gene is TRBJ1-1, the V gene TRBV10-2, with TRBD1 identical over 7 bases. CDR1 and CDR2 from the germline V gene are WSHSY and SAAADI. The CDR3 is 13 amino acids. With 4 bases clipped from V and 7 bases from J, the junction kept 6 bases outside the gene matches. CDR3 residues: CASSGDSDGEAFF. The CDR3 nucleotides read TGCGCCAGCAGTGGGGACAGTGACGGTGAAGCTTTCTTT.

About this clonotype: One end of the junction does not line up with germline, which may come from a read error. The rearrangement joins TRBV12-3 or TRBV12-4 to TRBJ1-1; a weak D match, TRBD1 (6 bases). The CDR3 loop spans 14 amino acids. CDR3 amino acids: CASSFLGQNSEALF. CDR3 bases: TGTGCCAGCAGTTTTCTTGGACAGAACAGTGAAGCTTTATTT.

The rearrangement links TRBV28 to TRBJ2-7; D is uncertain. Germline V gene sequence: CDR1 MDHEN, CDR2 SYDVKM. V lost 2 bases and J 3 bases, leaving 11 bases between the germline ends. The CDR3 covers 14 residues. The CDR3 is CASSLPGKGYEQYF. The CDR3, as DNA: TGTGCCAGCAGTTTACCCGGAAAGGGCTACGAGCAGTACTTC.

A remark on this clonotype: The germline gene is not matched at one end of the junction; a read error may be the cause. This chain connects TRBV4-1 to TRBJ2-5, with D possibly TRBD2 on 6 matching bases. CDR3 size: 13 residues. Per germline, CDR1 MGHRA and CDR2 YSYEKL. The CDR3 sequence: CARSRGAQEIQYF. CDR3 bases: TGCGCCAGAAGCCGCGGGGCACAAGAGATCCAGTACTTC.

To note about this clonotype: A much larger clone differs from this one at a single base, so this may be a read error. The chain links TRBV5-6 to TRBJ1-4; tentative D call: TRBD1 (5 bases). Germline V gene sequence: CDR1 SGHDT, CDR2 YYEEEE. CDR3 length equals 15 residues. Between the trimmed V and J ends, which lost 1 base and 3 bases, there was a span of 10 bases. CDR3: CASSLLSGANEKLFF. CDR3 sequence (DNA): TGTGCCAGCAGCTTGTTGTCGGGGGCTAATGAAAAACTGTTTTTT.

The chain links TRBV29-1 to TRBJ2-7; TRBD2 matches at 12 bases. This CDR3 spans 16 amino acids. Germline V gene lookup returns CDR1 SQVTM and CDR2 ANQGSEA. CDR3 bases: TGCAGTGTGAAACTAGCGGGAGGCGTATCGATTTACGAGCAGTACTTC. As protein: CSVKLAGGVSIYEQYF.

About this clonotype itself: The junction and the germline gene differ at one end; a read error may be behind it. The chain couples TRBV29-1 to TRBJ1-1; possible D gene TRBD1, 5 bases. The germline V gene has CDR1 SQVTM and CDR2 ANQGSEA. There are 16 residues in the CDR3. The CDR3 protein is CGVDGTPTAFDAEAFF. In DNA, the CDR3 is TGCGGCGTTGACGGGACCCCGACCGCTTTTGACGCTGAAGCTTTCTTT. Drawing the rest from reference TRBV29-1 and TRBJ1-1, the complete variable domain is SAVISQKPSRDICQRGTSLTIQCQVDSQVTMMFWYRQQPGQSLTLIATANQGSEATYESGFVIDKFPISRPNLTFSTLTVSNMSPEDSSIYLCGVDGTPTAFDAEAFFGQGTRLTVV.

Worth noting for this clonotype: Compared with germline, one end of the junction differs, possibly owing to a read error. The CDR3 reads CASILGTSGKETQNF. The CDR3 DNA reads as TGTGCCAGCATCTTAGGGACTAGCGGGAAAGAGACCCAGAACTTC. This chain joins TRBV11-2 and TRBJ2-5, with 13 nucleotides matching TRBD2. From germline, CDR1 is SGHAT and CDR2 FQNNGV. This CDR3 region has 15 residues.